This is a list of T cell receptor beta chains from one sample in a study of blood T cells in healthy people across ages. MiXCR, run by TCRdb on the 5' RACE reads, gives a single entry per CDR3 protein. Counted here are 650,000 to 1,000,000 distinct CDR3 sequences, around 36% occurring once; the ten biggest clones make up 13%. The sample taken for sequencing was blood. These receptors were obtained from a man aged 18 to 35 in good health. The CDR3 runs from the conserved cysteine through the conserved F or W. A D gene is named only where the DNA matches it firmly. Expanded clones are given a class, and other clones once, few, many or no size at all.

14	TRBV4-2	.	.	TRBJ1-5	CASSQDSLSPPQHF
16	TRBV5-1	.	TRBD1	TRBJ2-1	CAGSGLTGAKFNEQFF
16	TRBV4-1	few	TRBD2	TRBJ2-1	CASSQVRGGIYNEQFF
13	TRBV30	.	.	TRBJ1-4	CAWSGSGSEKLFF
18	TRBV7-2	many	.	TRBJ2-4	CASSLAVRYGLAKNIQYF
15	TRBV6-5	.	TRBD2	TRBJ2-1	CASIGLAGGPNEQFF
12	TRBV6-2/TRBV6-3	few	.	TRBJ2-1	CASRSLAYEQFF
15	TRBV20-1	.	.	TRBJ2-3	CSASRDWMITDTQYF
17	TRBV4-1	.	.	TRBJ1-2	CASRHQLTQGKRYGYTF
14	TRBV18	few	.	.	CASSPLQEVTEQYF
15	TRBV20-1	.	.	TRBJ2-2	CSARGAGANTGELFF
13	TRBV5-1	.	.	TRBJ2-3	CASSLQDTDTQYF
18	TRBV27	.	.	TRBJ2-1	CASSYYDRKILSYNEQFF
17	TRBV18	.	.	TRBJ1-1	CASSPLEQVLSNTEAFF
18	TRBV6-2/TRBV6-3	.	TRBD2	TRBJ2-5	CASSYSSAYSGVVDEQYF
15	TRBV3-1	.	TRBD1	TRBJ1-1	CASSRSGQGITEAFF
14	TRBV20-1	.	.	TRBJ1-1	CSARLGKMNTEAFF
18	TRBV9	few	.	TRBJ2-6	CASSERGQIRSGANVLTF
15	TRBV20-1	.	.	TRBJ1-5	CSARDRGQLNQPQHF
18	TRBV7-9	.	TRBD1	TRBJ1-3	CASRDRTTNYQVRNTIYF
13	TRBV29-1	.	.	TRBJ2-7	CGVPTGFTGEQYF
13	TRBV29-1	.	.	TRBJ1-1	CSVVPGWSTEAFF
13	TRBV4-2	.	.	TRBJ1-5	CACSQTRGQPQHF
15	TRBV6-2/TRBV6-3	.	.	TRBJ2-3	CAGRPPRRRTDTQYF
15	TRBV20-1	many	.	TRBJ2-5	CSARDLQGRAETQYF
15	TRBV7-9	.	.	TRBJ1-1	CASRPRDNLNTEAFF
13	TRBV20-1	.	.	TRBJ1-1	CSARRQAGTEAFF
11	TRBV20-1	many	.	TRBJ1-2	CSAREDSGYTF
13	TRBV7-2	.	.	.	CASSRVQGNEQYF
16	TRBV2	.	.	TRBJ2-7	CASSPPGSERYNEQYF
18	TRBV7-2	.	TRBD2	TRBJ2-5	CASSLGGTSGASYNEQYF
14	TRBV7-6	once	TRBD1	TRBJ1-4	CASSKTGSNEKLFF
12	TRBV25-1	.	.	TRBJ2-1	CASSALGDEQFF
17	TRBV4-3	few	.	TRBJ2-2	CASSQDSRRPNTGELFF
16	TRBV6-5	.	.	TRBJ1-2	CASSYLGAGGYYGYTF
15	TRBV6-5	.	.	TRBJ1-1	CASSYGSRGNTEAFF
13	TRBV6-6	.	.	.	CVSCRGILDEQYF
14	TRBV20-1	few	.	TRBJ1-1	CSARVGAGRTEAFF